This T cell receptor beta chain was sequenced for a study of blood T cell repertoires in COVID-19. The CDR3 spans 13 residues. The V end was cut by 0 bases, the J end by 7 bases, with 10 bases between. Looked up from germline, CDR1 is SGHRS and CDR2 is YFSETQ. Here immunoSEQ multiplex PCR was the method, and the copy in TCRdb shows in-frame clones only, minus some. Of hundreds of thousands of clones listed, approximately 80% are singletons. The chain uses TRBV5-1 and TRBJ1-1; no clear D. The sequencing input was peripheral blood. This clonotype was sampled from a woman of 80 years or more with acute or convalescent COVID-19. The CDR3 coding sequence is TGCGCCAGCAGCTTGGATTCAGGAAGTGAAGCTTTCTTT. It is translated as CASSLDSGSEAFF.